One and the same sample provided the 12 T cell receptor beta chains below, sequenced in a study of identical twins. TCRdb re-derived calls from the 5' RACE reads in MiXCR, one entry per CDR3 protein. The sample records under 1 million distinct CDR3 sequences, more than 9% being singletons. The sample was also reused in another study, on yellow fever vaccine responses in identical twins.

The specimen sequenced was PBMCs. The receptor source for this set is a woman aged 18-29 years in good health.

This clonotype has a handful of counts. V usage is TRBV9 and J usage is TRBJ1-1; D possibly corresponds to TRBD1 (6 bases). Germline assignment: CDR1 SGDLS and CDR2 YYNGEE. The CDR3 spans 16 residues. Between the trimmed V and J ends, which lost 0 bases and 0 bases, there was a span of 12 bases. The CDR3 DNA reads TGTGCCAGCAGCGTAGCAGGGGTCAACATGAACACTGAAGCTTTCTTT. Its translation: CASSVAGVNMNTEAFF.

This clonotype has ten or more counts. V usage is TRBV12-3 or TRBV12-4 and J usage is TRBJ2-1; possible D gene TRBD2, 6 bases. V was pared by 6 bases and J by 5 bases, with 17 bases between. The CDR3 covers 15 residues. CDR3 loop: CASSDTGTGNNEQFF. In nucleotides, the CDR3 is TGTGCCAGCAGCGATACCGGGACTGGGAACAATGAGCAGTTCTTC.

In its sample, this clonotype was seen many times. The genes are TRBV9 and TRBJ2-1; D is possibly TRBD1 (6 bases). The CDR3 is made up of 18 amino acids. Germline CDR1 is SGDLS and CDR2 is YYNGEE. Trimming left V 1 base short and J 0 bases short, with 17 bases between. As DNA, the CDR3 is TGTGCCAGCAGCGTACCCCCAAAGGGGACAAGCTCCTACAATGAGCAGTTCTTC. Protein product: CASSVPPKGTSSYNEQFF.

This clonotype was observed many times. This rearrangement joins TRBV15 to TRBJ1-4, with D possibly matching TRBD1 (5 bases). This CDR3 region has 16 residues. Germline assignment: CDR1 LNHNV and CDR2 YYDKDF (reference sequence). V was pared by 1 base and J by 4 bases, with 13 bases between. CDR3 region: CATSRAKQVLNEKLFF. In DNA form, the CDR3 reads TGTGCCACCAGCAGAGCCAAACAGGTCCTTAATGAAAAACTGTTTTTT.

This clonotype has just a few counts. The chain links TRBV10-3 to TRBJ2-4; maybe TRBD1 (5 bases). The CDR3 consists of 15 residues. Looked up from germline, CDR1 is ENHRY and CDR2 is SYGVKD. Deletions cut 0 bases from V and 2 bases from J, with 8 bases between. The CDR3 coding sequence is TGTGCCATCAGTGAGTCGACAGCCACCAAAAACATTCAGTACTTC. The encoded protein is CAISESTATKNIQYF.

A few counts support this clonotype. The gene calls are TRBV10-3 and TRBJ2-1; D is possibly TRBD1 (6 bases). The ends were cut back, 3 bases at V and 6 bases at J, with 15 bases in the middle. Germline CDR1 ENHRY, CDR2 SYGVKD. The CDR3 covers 15 residues. CDR3 loop: CAISDGLGARNEQFF. The CDR3 DNA follows: TGTGCCATCAGTGATGGGTTGGGGGCCCGCAATGAGCAGTTCTTC.

This clonotype occurred a few times. The gene calls are TRBV7-9 and TRBJ2-6; D unclear. V was pared by 4 bases and J by 2 bases, with 12 bases between. There are 16 residues in the CDR3. Germline V lookup: CDR1 SEHNR, CDR2 FQNEAQ (reference sequence). This CDR3 is CASSSNRKAGANVLTF. The CDR3 region has the DNA TGTGCCAGCAGCTCTAACCGGAAGGCTGGGGCCAACGTCCTGACTTTC. Together with reference TRBV7-9 and TRBJ2-6, the CDR3 gives the full variable domain: DTGVSQNPRHKITKRGQNVTFRCDPISEHNRLYWYRQTLGQGPEFLTYFQNEAQLEKSRLLSDRFSAERPKGSFSTLEIQRTEQGDSAMYLCASSSNRKAGANVLTFGAGSRLTVL.

This clonotype was counted only a few times. The gene calls are TRBV20-1 and TRBJ2-1, with TRBD2 matching 12 bases. The germline gives CDR1 DFQATT, CDR2 SNEGSKA (reference sequence). V lost 0 bases to trimming and J lost 0 bases; unmatched junction nucleotides: 12. The CDR3 has 20 residues. The CDR3 reads CSARDQHASGRAYSYNEQFF. CDR3 coding DNA: TGCAGTGCTAGAGATCAGCATGCTAGCGGGAGGGCCTACTCCTACAATGAGCAGTTCTTC.

V gene TRBV5-1 combines with J gene TRBJ2-7, with D uncertain. CDR1 and CDR2 (germline): SGHRS, YFSETQ. Deletions cut 5 bases from V and 3 bases from J, with 15 bases between. This CDR3 comprises 14 residues. The CDR3 reads CASRPTPAIYEQYF. Written as DNA, the CDR3 is TGCGCCAGCAGACCAACCCCTGCTATCTACGAGCAGTACTTC.

This clonotype was counted a few times. This sequence joins TRBV28 and TRBJ1-5; TRBD1 matches at 7 bases. CDR3 size: 18 residues. V shed 4 bases and J 1 base; nucleotides not matched to a gene: 13. Per germline, CDR1 MDHEN and CDR2 SYDVKM. As DNA, the CDR3 is TGTGCCAGCAGTTCGCCTCAGGGGACAGACATGAGCAATCAGCCCCAGCATTTT. Protein product: CASSSPQGTDMSNQPQHF.

This clonotype occurred many times. This sequence joins TRBV7-6 and TRBJ1-1; D remains unclear. This CDR3 is built from 14 residues. Per the germline V gene, CDR1 is SGHVS and CDR2 is FNYEAQ. The germline V and J ends were trimmed by 0 bases and 5 bases, with 10 bases remaining between them. The CDR3 here is CASSLAGPPTEAFF. The CDR3 nucleotides read TGTGCCAGCAGCTTAGCTGGGCCACCAACTGAAGCTTTCTTT.

This clonotype has more than one count but fewer than ten. The rearrangement links TRBV10-3 to TRBJ1-4, with 7 bases that match TRBD1. The CDR3 length is 14 residues. The germline V gene encodes CDR1 ENHRY and CDR2 SYGVKD. The J segment lost 2 bases and the V segment lost 7 bases, leaving 4 bases of the junction unmatched. In DNA form, the CDR3 reads TGTGCCATCAAAGGGGACAGCACTAATGAAAAACTGTTTTTT. Translation gives CAIKGDSTNEKLFF.